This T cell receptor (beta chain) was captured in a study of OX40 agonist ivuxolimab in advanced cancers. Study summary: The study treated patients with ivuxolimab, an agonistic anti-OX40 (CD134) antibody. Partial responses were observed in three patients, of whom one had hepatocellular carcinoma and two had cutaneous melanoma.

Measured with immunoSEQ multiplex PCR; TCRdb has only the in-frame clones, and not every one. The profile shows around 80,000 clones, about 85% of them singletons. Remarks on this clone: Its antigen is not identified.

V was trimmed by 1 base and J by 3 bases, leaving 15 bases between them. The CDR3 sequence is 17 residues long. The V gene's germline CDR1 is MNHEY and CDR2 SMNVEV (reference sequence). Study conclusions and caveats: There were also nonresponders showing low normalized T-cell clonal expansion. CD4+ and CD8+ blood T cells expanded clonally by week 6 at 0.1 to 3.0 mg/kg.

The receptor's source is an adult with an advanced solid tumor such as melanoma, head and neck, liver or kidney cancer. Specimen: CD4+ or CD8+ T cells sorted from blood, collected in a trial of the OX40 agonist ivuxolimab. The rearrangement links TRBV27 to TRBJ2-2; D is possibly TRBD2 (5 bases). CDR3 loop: CASSLLWLAGYTGELFF. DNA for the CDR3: TGTGCCAGCAGTTTATTATGGCTGGCGGGCTACACCGGGGAGCTGTTTTTT.